In this sample, the clone carrying this T cell receptor beta chain turned up a few times. Diagnosis used clinical symptoms, serum thyroxine, TRAb, thyroid ultrasound and orbital computed tomography. This sample was included in a study of Graves' ophthalmopathy and Graves' hyperthyroidism. Background on the study: Pretreatment peripheral blood was obtained at initial diagnosis.

RNA transcripts yielded amplified TCR beta CDR3 regions. Amplification began with first-round RT-PCR using HTBI primers, then second-round multiplex PCR was performed. MiXCR, run by TCRdb on the multiplex PCR reads, gives a single entry per CDR3 protein. Of about 400,000 distinct CDR3 sequences listed, roughly 21% are singletons. Trimming left V 6 bases short and J 0 bases short, with 13 bases between. Germline loops: CDR1 SGHRS, CDR2 YFSETQ. This CDR3 has 14 amino acids. What was sequenced was peripheral blood. This chain uses TRBV5-1 with TRBJ2-7; D unclear. The TCR sequence derives from a woman between 18 and 30 years old with stable Graves' hyperthyroidism. The CDR3 sequence is CASTPVGFSYEQYF. The CDR3, as DNA: TGCGCCAGCACCCCGGTCGGGTTCTCCTACGAGCAGTACTTC.